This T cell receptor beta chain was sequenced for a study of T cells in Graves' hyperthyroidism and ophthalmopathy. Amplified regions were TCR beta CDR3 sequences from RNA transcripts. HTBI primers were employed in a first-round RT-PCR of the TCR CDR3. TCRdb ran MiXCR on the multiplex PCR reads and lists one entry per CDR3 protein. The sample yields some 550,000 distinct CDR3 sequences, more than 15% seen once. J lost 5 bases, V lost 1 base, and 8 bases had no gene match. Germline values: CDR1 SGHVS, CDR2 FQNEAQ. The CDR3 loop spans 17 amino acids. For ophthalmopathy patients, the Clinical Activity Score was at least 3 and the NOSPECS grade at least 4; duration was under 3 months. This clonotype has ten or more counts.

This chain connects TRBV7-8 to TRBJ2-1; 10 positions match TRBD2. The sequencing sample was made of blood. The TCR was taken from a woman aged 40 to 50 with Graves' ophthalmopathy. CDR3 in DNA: TGTGCCAGCAGCTTAGTGGGGCTAGCGGGAGTGCACAATGAGCAGTTCTTC. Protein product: CASSLVGLAGVHNEQFF.